The 29 T cell receptor beta chains presented below share a single source sample, sequenced in a study of T cells in Graves' hyperthyroidism and ophthalmopathy. RNA transcripts provided the source from which TCR beta CDR3 regions were amplified. First-round RT-PCR of the TCR CDR3 relied on the HTBI primer set. TCRdb processed the multiplex PCR reads anew with MiXCR; each CDR3 protein has one entry. The table records over 150,000 distinct CDR3 sequences, less than 20% of them present only once. Sequences were obtained from blood. The source is a woman aged 45 to 65 with Graves' hyperthyroidism.

This clonotype was recorded at least ten times. V gene TRBV5-1 combines with J gene TRBJ2-7; 14 bases fit TRBD2. V shed 4 bases, J shed 0 bases, and the junction held 6 bases outside the gene matches. The CDR3 length is 17 residues. CDR1 is SGHRS, CDR2 YFSETQ, per germline. This chain's CDR3 is CASSQGLAGVYSYEQYF. The DNA for the CDR3 is TGCGCCAGCAGCCAGGGACTAGCGGGAGTTTACTCCTACGAGCAGTACTTC.

This rearrangement joins TRBV9 to TRBJ2-7; 8 bases are a match to TRBD2. CDR1 is SGDLS and CDR2 is YYNGEE in the germline V gene. V gave up 4 bases and J gave up 9 bases; unmatched junction bases: 9. This CDR3 spans 13 amino acids. The CDR3 DNA reads TGTGCCAGCAGCTCATCCGAGCGGGAGAGGCAGTACTTC. Translation gives CASSSSERERQYF.

The chain uses TRBV2 and TRBJ2-1, with TRBD1 matching 10 bases. Trimming at V came to 6 bases and at J to 7 bases, leaving 6 bases not matched to a gene. This CDR3 is built from 14 residues. From germline, CDR1 is SNHLY and CDR2 FYNNEI. Here the CDR3 reads CASSSRDRGNEQFF. CDR3 nucleotide sequence: TGTGCCAGCAGCTCCCGGGACAGGGGAAATGAGCAGTTCTTC.

In regard to this clonotype: One end of the junction is discordant with germline, which a read error may explain. This chain links TRBV6-2 or TRBV6-3 with TRBJ2-1; D is undetermined. Germline loops: CDR1 MNHEY, CDR2 SVGEGT. This CDR3 is 14 amino acids long. DNA for the CDR3: TGTGCCAGCAGCGAGCTGTTAAATTACAGTGAGCAGTTCTTC. Translated, it gives CASSELLNYSEQFF.

The table lists this clonotype with many counts. This chain links TRBV29-1 with TRBJ1-1, with D unresolved. Germline CDR1 SQVTM, CDR2 ANQGSEA. V gave up 5 bases and J gave up 6 bases, with 10 bases separating them. There are 11 residues in the CDR3. The CDR3: CSVSRQAEAFF. DNA of the CDR3: TGCAGCGTTTCACGGCAAGCTGAAGCTTTCTTT.

This clonotype was detected many times. This chain connects TRBV7-2 to TRBJ2-7, with TRBD2 matching over 14 bases. Trimming removed 5 bases from V and 3 bases from J; junction bases left unmatched: 9. CDR1 SGHTA and CDR2 FQGNSA come from the germline V gene. This CDR3 has 17 amino acids. The chain's CDR3 is CASSPQGGLAGVYEQYF. For the CDR3, the DNA is TGTGCCAGCAGCCCCCAGGGGGGACTAGCGGGAGTCTACGAGCAGTACTTC.

This clonotype was detected ten times or more. The chain combines TRBV5-1 with TRBJ2-7, with D perhaps matching TRBD2 (5 bases). CDR1 SGHRS and CDR2 YFSETQ come from the germline V gene. Trimming left V 4 bases short and J 3 bases short, with 11 bases between. This CDR3 is built from 13 residues. CDR3 loop: CASSTDGIYEQYF. The DNA of the CDR3 is TGCGCCAGCAGCACGGACGGGATCTACGAGCAGTACTTC.

This clonotype was detected ten times or more. CDR3 nucleotide sequence: TGTGCCAGCAGCTGGACAGGGGGCGGGCCGAACACCGGGGAGCTGTTTTTT. Protein: CASSWTGGGPNTGELFF. V gene TRBV11-2 combines with J gene TRBJ2-2; TRBD1 matches at 11 bases. The CDR3 runs to 17 residues. J gave up 0 bases and V 4 bases, and 4 bases lay outside the gene matches. CDR1 is SGHAT and CDR2 is FQNNGV in the germline V gene.

The chain joins TRBV7-6 to TRBJ2-5; D is ambiguous. Trimming stripped 5 bases from V and 5 bases from J, with 9 bases between. Looked up from germline, CDR1 is SGHVS and CDR2 is FNYEAQ. CDR3 length equals 12 residues. The CDR3 region is CASSHEAETQYF. The CDR3 DNA sequence: TGTGCCAGCAGCCATGAGGCTGAGACCCAGTACTTC.

Remarks on this clonotype: A read error is possible here, since a much larger clone lies one base away. This rearrangement joins TRBV5-4 to TRBJ2-7; 12 nucleotides match TRBD1. The CDR3 has 14 residues. Germline V lookup: CDR1 SGHNT, CDR2 YYREEE (reference sequence). DNA for the CDR3: TGTGCCAGCAGCCAGGGACAGGGGGCTGGGGAGCAGCACTTC. Its translation is CASSQGQGAGEQHF.

The rearrangement joins TRBV30 to TRBJ1-5; tentatively, D is TRBD1 (5 bases). The CDR3 totals 14 residues. V was trimmed by 0 bases and J by 1 base, leaving 7 bases between them. Germline CDR1 is GTSNPN and CDR2 is SVGIG (reference sequence). The CDR3 nucleotides are TGTGCCTGGAGTGTTTGGACAAGCAATCAGCCCCAGCATTTT. This translates into CAWSVWTSNQPQHF. Based on the CDR3 plus reference TRBV30 and TRBJ1-5, the full variable domain is SQTIHQWPATLVQPVGSPLSLECTVEGTSNPNLYWYRQAAGRGLQLLFYSVGIGQISSEVPQNLSASRPQDRQFILSSKKLLLSDSGFYLCAWSVWTSNQPQHFGDGTRLSIL.

This clonotype was seen ten or more times. The chain employs TRBV25-1 and TRBJ2-5; 9 bases agree with TRBD2. This CDR3 spans 15 amino acids. V dropped 4 bases and J dropped 5; count of bases not matched to a gene: 8. The germline CDR1 and CDR2 sequences are MGHDK and SYGVNS. The DNA for the CDR3 is TGTGCCAGCAGTGGTTTAGCGGGAGAGGAGGAGACCCAGTACTTC. Protein sequence: CASSGLAGEEETQYF.

In this sample, this clonotype turned up many times. V gene TRBV27 combines with J gene TRBJ1-1; TRBD1 is a possible D gene (6 bases). V dropped 6 bases and J dropped 5 bases, with 16 bases sitting between them. The length of the CDR3 is 14 residues. Germline V gene lookup returns CDR1 MNHEY and CDR2 SMNVEV (reference sequence). CDR3 DNA: TGTGCCAGCAGAATGCGCCGACAGGTGACTGAAGCTTTCTTT. Amino acids: CASRMRRQVTEAFF.

The chain has TRBV7-8 and TRBJ1-3; possible D gene TRBD1, 5 bases. The CDR3 is 16 amino acids. Germline V CDR1 and CDR2: SGHVS, FQNEAQ. Trimming pared 4 bases from V and 4 bases from J, leaving 17 bases between. This chain's CDR3 is CASSSSYRDVGNTIYF. The CDR3 DNA reads as TGTGCCAGCAGCTCTTCATACCGGGACGTAGGAAACACCATATATTTT.

V usage is TRBV28 and J usage is TRBJ2-7; D is unresolved. Germline CDR1 and CDR2: MDHEN and SYDVKM. Trimming removed 6 bases at V and 2 bases at J, with 14 bases between. The CDR3 extends over 14 amino acids. The CDR3 is CASSPVGTTYEQYF. Here the CDR3 DNA reads TGTGCCAGCAGCCCAGTAGGTACCACCTACGAGCAGTACTTC.

There are many counts of this clonotype. The V call is TRBV7-9, the J call TRBJ2-7, with D possibly being TRBD2 (5 bases). There are 12 residues in the CDR3. The V end was cut by 1 base, the J end by 7 bases, with 8 bases between. Germline V gene sequence: CDR1 SEHNR, CDR2 FQNEAQ (reference sequence). CDR3 residues: CASSLERVEQYF. CDR3 DNA: TGTGCCAGCAGCTTAGAGAGGGTAGAGCAGTACTTC.

This clonotype was picked up many times. The V and J genes are TRBV11-2 and TRBJ2-5; 14 nucleotides match TRBD2. V lost 5 bases to trimming and J lost 2 bases; unmatched junction nucleotides: 7. The CDR3 has 17 amino acids. CDR1 and CDR2 from the germline V gene are SGHAT and FQNNGV. The CDR3 sequence is CASSDRLAGGGQETQYF. The CDR3 coding sequence is TGTGCCAGCAGCGATCGACTAGCGGGAGGGGGGCAAGAGACCCAGTACTTC.

This rearrangement joins TRBV11-3 to TRBJ2-2; 8 bases are a match to TRBD1. J was trimmed by 6 bases and V by 1 base; bases with no gene match: 4. The CDR3 has 15 residues. From germline, CDR1 is SGHNT and CDR2 YENEEA. CDR3 DNA sequence: TGTGCCAGCAGCTTAGGGCAGGGGGCGTCCGGGGAGCTGTTTTTT. Amino acids: CASSLGQGASGELFF.

This chain connects TRBV20-1 to TRBJ1-6, with D uncertain. CDR1 DFQATT and CDR2 SNEGSKA come from the germline V gene (reference sequence). V was cut by 2 bases and J by 5 bases, with 10 bases left in between. CDR3 length: 14 residues. The CDR3 nucleotides are TGCAGTGCTAGAATGGACTGGCATAATTCACCCCTCCACTTT. This gives the protein CSARMDWHNSPLHF.

The chain carries TRBV6-5 and TRBJ1-3; D call uncertain. Germline V gene lookup returns CDR1 MNHEY and CDR2 SVGAGI. There are 14 residues in the CDR3. Deletions cut 4 bases from V and 2 bases from J, with 9 bases between. The CDR3: CASSSGITGNTIYF. The DNA for the CDR3 is TGTGCCAGCAGTTCGGGGATAACTGGAAACACCATATATTTT.

This clonotype appeared many times. The chain uses TRBV7-2 and TRBJ2-1; 9 bases agree with TRBD1. V lost 5 bases to trimming and J lost 4 bases; unmatched junction nucleotides: 6. CDR3 size: 15 residues. The germline V gene encodes CDR1 SGHTA and CDR2 FQGNSA. In DNA form, the CDR3 reads TGTGCCAGCAGCCCAGACAGGGGGACTTACAATGAGCAGTTCTTC. Residues: CASSPDRGTYNEQFF.

The table lists this clonotype with a count of one. This chain joins TRBV29-1 and TRBJ1-1; D is uncertain. Germline assignment: CDR1 SQVTM and CDR2 ANQGSEA. The CDR3 has 13 amino acids. V gave up 3 bases and J gave up 2 bases, with 10 bases separating them. DNA of the CDR3: TGCAGCGTTGAGGCGGGAGCAAACACTGAAGCTTTCTTT. This gives the protein CSVEAGANTEAFF.

This clonotype was counted ten times or more. The chain employs TRBV12-3 or TRBV12-4 and TRBJ2-7, with 7 positions matching TRBD1. Trimming took 6 bases from V and 3 from J; bases not matched to a gene: 2. CDR3 length equals 12 residues. The CDR3 bases are TGTGCCAGCAGCTCAGGGGGCTACGAGCAGTACTTC. This translates into CASSSGGYEQYF.

The chain has TRBV5-4 and TRBJ1-4, with D hard to call. The CDR3 loop spans 14 amino acids. V lost 2 bases and J 8 bases, leaving 13 bases between the germline ends. The germline V gene encodes CDR1 SGHNT and CDR2 YYREEE (reference sequence). The CDR3 DNA is TGTGCCAGCAGCTTCGCCGGGCCTCGAGAAAAACTGTTTTTT. Translated: CASSFAGPREKLFF. The complete variable domain, with remaining parts taken from reference TRBV5-4 and TRBJ1-4, reads ETGVTQSPTHLIKTRGQQVTLRCSSQSGHNTVSWYQQALGQGPQFIFQYYREEENGRGNFPPRFSGLQFPNYSSELNVNALELDDSALYLCASSFAGPREKLFFGSGTQLSVL.

In its sample, this clonotype was seen a few times. The CDR3 loop is CASSPRDSNTEAFF. In DNA, the CDR3 is TGTGCCAGCAGCCCCCGGGATTCGAACACTGAAGCTTTCTTT. The chain joins TRBV6-1 to TRBJ1-1; D gene unclear. CDR3 length: 14 amino acids. Germline CDR1 and CDR2: MNHNS and SASEGT. V was cut by 6 bases and J by 1 base, with 12 bases left in between.

This clonotype was seen at least ten times. The J gene is TRBJ1-4, the V gene TRBV20-1; D gene ambiguous. The germline V gene encodes CDR1 DFQATT and CDR2 SNEGSKA (reference sequence). Trimming stripped 5 bases from V and 5 bases from J, with 12 bases between. The length of the CDR3 is 13 residues. This chain's CDR3 is CSASQPSNEKLFF. CDR3 DNA: TGCAGTGCTTCTCAGCCCTCGAATGAAAAACTGTTTTTT.

This clonotype was seen a handful of times. One junction end does not reproduce the germline sequence, and a read error may be involved. The rearrangement links TRBV20-1 to TRBJ2-7; D remains unclear. Per the germline V gene, CDR1 is DFQATT and CDR2 is SNEGSKA (reference sequence). The CDR3 contains 15 residues. The CDR3 loop is CSARGWRNSPRERYF. CDR3 DNA: TGCAGTGCTAGAGGTTGGCGGAACAGCCCACGAGAGCGGTACTTC.

This clonotype was observed at least ten times. V is TRBV20-1 and J is TRBJ2-5; 7 bases fit TRBD2. Germline CDR1 and CDR2: DFQATT and SNEGSKA (reference sequence). The CDR3 spans 14 residues. Trimming removed 3 bases from V and 5 bases from J; junction bases left unmatched: 9. The CDR3 region has the DNA TGCAGTGCTAGGAATGCGGGAGCGGGGGAGACCCAGTACTTC. This sequence encodes CSARNAGAGETQYF.

The chain carries TRBV19 and TRBJ2-2; 10 bases fit TRBD1. V lost 8 bases and J lost 7; bases outside the gene matches: 7. The CDR3 consists of 14 residues. CDR1 LNHDA and CDR2 SQIVND come from the germline V gene (reference sequence). The CDR3 sequence: CASSRDRGFGELFF. The CDR3 DNA is TGTGCCAGTTCCCGGGACAGGGGTTTCGGGGAGCTGTTTTTT.